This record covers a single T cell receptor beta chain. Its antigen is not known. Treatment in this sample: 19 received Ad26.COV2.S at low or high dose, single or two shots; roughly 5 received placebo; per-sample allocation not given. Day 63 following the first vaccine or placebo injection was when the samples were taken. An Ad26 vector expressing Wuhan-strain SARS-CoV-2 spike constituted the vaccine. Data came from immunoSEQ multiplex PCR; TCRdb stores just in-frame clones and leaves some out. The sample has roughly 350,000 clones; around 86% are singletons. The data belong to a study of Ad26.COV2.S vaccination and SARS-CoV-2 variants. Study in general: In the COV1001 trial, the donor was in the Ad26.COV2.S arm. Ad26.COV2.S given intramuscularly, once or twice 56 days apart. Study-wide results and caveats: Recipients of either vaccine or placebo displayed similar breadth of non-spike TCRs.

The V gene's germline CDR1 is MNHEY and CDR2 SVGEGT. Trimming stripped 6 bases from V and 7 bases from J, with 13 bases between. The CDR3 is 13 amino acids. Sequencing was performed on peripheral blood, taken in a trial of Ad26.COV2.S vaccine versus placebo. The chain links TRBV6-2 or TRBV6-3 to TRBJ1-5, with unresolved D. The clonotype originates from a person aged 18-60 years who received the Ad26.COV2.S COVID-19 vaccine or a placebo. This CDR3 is CASSRNPGQPQHF. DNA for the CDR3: TGTGCCAGCAGCAGAAATCCCGGCCAGCCCCAGCATTTT.